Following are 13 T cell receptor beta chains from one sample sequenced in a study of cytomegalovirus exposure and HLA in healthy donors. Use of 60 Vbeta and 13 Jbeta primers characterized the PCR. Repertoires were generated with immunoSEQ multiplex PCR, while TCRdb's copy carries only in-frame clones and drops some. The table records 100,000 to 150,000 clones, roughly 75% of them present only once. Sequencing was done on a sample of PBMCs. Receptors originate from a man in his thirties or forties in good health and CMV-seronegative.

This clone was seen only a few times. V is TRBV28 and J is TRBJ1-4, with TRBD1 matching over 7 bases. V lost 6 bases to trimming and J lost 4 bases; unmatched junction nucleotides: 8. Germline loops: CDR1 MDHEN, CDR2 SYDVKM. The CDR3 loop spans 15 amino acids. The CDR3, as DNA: TGTGCCAGCAGGGAGGGGGACAGAGGTAATGAAAAACTGTTTTTT. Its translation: CASREGDRGNEKLFF.

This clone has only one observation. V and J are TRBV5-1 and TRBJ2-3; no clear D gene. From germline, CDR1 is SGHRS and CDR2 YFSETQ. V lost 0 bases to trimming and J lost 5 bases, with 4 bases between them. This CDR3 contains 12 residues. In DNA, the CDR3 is TGCGCCAGCAGCTTGGCCATAGATACGCAGTATTTT. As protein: CASSLAIDTQYF.

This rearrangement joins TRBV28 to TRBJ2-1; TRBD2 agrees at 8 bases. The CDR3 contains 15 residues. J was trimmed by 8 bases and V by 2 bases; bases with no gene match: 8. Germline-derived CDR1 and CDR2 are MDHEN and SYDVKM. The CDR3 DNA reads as TGTGCCAGCAGTTTAAGCGGGAGTAGAAAGGATGAGCAGTTCTTC. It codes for CASSLSGSRKDEQFF. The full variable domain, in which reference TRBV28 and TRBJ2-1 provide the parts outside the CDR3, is DVKVTQSSRYLVKRTGEKVFLECVQDMDHENMFWYRQDPGLGLRLIYFSYDVKMKEKGDIPEGYSVSREKKERFSLILESASTNQTSMYLCASSLSGSRKDEQFFGPGTRLTVL.

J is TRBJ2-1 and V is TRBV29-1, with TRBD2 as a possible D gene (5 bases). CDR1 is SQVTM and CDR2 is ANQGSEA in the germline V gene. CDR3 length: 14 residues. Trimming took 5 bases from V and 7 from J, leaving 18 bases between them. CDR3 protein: CSVPLLAGKNEQFF. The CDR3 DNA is TGCAGCGTTCCCCTCCTTGCGGGCAAAAATGAGCAGTTCTTC.

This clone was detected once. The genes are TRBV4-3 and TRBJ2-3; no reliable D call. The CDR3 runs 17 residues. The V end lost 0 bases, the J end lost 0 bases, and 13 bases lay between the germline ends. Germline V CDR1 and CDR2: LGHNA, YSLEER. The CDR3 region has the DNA TGCGCCAGCAGCCAAGATCCCTACCCGACTAGCACAGATACGCAGTATTTT. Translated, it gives CASSQDPYPTSTDTQYF.

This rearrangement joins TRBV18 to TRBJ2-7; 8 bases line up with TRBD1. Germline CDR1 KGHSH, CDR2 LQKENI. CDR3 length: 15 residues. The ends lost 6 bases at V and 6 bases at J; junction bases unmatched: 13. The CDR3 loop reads CASSEYRDRSGEQYF. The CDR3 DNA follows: TGTGCCAGCTCCGAATACCGGGACAGGTCGGGCGAGCAGTACTTC.

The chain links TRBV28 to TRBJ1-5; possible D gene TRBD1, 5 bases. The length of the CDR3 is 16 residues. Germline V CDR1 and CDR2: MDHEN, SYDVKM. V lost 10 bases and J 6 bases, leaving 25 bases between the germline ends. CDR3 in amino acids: CATTPPRGGIVQPQHF. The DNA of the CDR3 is TGTGCCACCACACCCCCCCGGGGGGGGATCGTTCAGCCCCAGCATTTT.

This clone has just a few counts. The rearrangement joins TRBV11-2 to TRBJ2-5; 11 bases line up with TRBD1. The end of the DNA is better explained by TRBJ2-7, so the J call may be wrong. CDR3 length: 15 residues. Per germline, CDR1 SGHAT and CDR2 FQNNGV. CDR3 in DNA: TGTGCCAGCAGCTATTTAGGGGGACAGGGGGACGAGCAGTACTTC. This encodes CASSYLGGQGDEQYF.

The CDR3 is CSVGTTGGNTEAFF. The CDR3 DNA reads as TGCAGCGTGGGAACGACAGGGGGCAACACTGAAGCTTTCTTT. The chain uses TRBV29-1 and TRBJ1-1; 10 nucleotides match TRBD1. CDR1 is SQVTM, CDR2 ANQGSEA, per germline. This CDR3 contains 14 residues. V trimming: 6 bases; J trimming: 2 bases; junction bases outside the gene matches: 6.

The CDR3 region has the DNA TGTGCCAGCAACCGGGGGGGAGTCTACGAGCAGTACTTC. Its protein is CASNRGGVYEQYF. This rearrangement joins TRBV28 to TRBJ2-7; 8 bases are a match to TRBD2. V was clipped by 7 bases and J by 3 bases; unmatched bases: 5. The CDR3 is 13 amino acids. The germline V gene encodes CDR1 MDHEN and CDR2 SYDVKM.

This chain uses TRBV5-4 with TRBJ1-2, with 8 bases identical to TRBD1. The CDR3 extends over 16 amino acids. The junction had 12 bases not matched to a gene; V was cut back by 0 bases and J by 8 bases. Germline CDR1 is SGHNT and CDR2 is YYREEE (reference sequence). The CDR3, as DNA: TGTGCCAGCAGCTTGGATTTCGGACAGGGTTTAAGAGGCTACACCTTC. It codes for CASSLDFGQGLRGYTF.

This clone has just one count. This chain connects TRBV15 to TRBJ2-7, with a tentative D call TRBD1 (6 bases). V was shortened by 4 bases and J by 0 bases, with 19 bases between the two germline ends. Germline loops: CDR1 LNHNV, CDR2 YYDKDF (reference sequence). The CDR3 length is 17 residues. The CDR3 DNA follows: TGTGCCACCAGCACACCTTCGAGGGACATAGACTCCTACGAGCAGTACTTC. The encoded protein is CATSTPSRDIDSYEQYF.

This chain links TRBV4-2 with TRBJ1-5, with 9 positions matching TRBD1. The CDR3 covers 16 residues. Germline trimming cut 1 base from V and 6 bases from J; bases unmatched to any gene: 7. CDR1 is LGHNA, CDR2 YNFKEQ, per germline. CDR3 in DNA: TGTGCCAGCAGCCAAGTTGGGGGACAGGGAGGTCAGCCCCAGCATTTT. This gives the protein CASSQVGGQGGQPQHF.